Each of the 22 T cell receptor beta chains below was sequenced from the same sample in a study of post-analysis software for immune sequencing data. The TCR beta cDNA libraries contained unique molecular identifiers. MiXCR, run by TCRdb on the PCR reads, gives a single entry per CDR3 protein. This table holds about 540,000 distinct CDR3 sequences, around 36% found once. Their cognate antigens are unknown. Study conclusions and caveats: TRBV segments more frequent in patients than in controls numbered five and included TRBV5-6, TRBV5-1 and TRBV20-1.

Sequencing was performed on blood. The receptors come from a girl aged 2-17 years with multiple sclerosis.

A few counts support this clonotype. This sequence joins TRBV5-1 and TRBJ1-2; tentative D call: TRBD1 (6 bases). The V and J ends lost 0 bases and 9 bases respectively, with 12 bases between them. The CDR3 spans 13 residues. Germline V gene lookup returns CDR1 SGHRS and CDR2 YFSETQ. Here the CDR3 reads CASSLVAGESYTF. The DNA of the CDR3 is TGCGCCAGCAGCTTGGTGGCAGGGGAGAGCTACACCTTC.

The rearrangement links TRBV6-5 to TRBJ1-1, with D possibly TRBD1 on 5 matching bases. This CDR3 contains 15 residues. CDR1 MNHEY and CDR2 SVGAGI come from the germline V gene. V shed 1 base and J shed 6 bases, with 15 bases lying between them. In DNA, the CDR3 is TGTGCCAGCAGTTACTTATTTGCAGGGTTCGCTGAAGCTTTCTTT. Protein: CASSYLFAGFAEAFF.

The CDR3 is CSARDGARDTQYF. CDR3 coding DNA: TGCAGTGCTAGAGATGGGGCCCGGGATACGCAGTATTTT. The V gene is TRBV20-1, the J gene TRBJ2-3, with D perhaps matching TRBD1 (5 bases). The CDR3 contains 13 residues. The V and J ends lost 0 bases and 6 bases respectively, with 10 bases between them. Germline CDR1 and CDR2: DFQATT and SNEGSKA (reference sequence).

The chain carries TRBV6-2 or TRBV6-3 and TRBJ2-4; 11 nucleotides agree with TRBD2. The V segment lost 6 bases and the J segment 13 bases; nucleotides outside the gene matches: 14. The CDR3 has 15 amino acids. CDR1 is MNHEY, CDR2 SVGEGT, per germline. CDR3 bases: TGTGCCAGCAGACACACCGGGACTAGCGGTAATATGCAGTACTTC. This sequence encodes CASRHTGTSGNMQYF.

DNA for the CDR3: TGCGCCAGCAGCCCCCTAGGGGTCGAGCAGTACTTC. It encodes CASSPLGVEQYF. The V call is TRBV4-1, the J call TRBJ2-7; perhaps TRBD1 as D (5 bases). With 4 bases removed from V and 6 bases from J, the gap between germline ends came to 10 bases. The CDR3 is 12 residues long. CDR1 and CDR2 (germline): MGHRA, YSYEKL.

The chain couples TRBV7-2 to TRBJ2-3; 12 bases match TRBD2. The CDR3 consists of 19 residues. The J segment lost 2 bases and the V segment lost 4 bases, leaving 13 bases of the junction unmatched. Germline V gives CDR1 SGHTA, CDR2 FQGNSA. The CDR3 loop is CASSSRPLLAGGFTDTQYF. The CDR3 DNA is TGTGCCAGCAGCTCCAGACCGCTACTAGCGGGGGGATTCACAGATACGCAGTATTTT.

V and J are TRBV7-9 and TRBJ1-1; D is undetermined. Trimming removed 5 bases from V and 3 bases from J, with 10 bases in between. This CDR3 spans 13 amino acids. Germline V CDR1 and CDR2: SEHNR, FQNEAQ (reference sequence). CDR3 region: CASSPEWDTEAFF. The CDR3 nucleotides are TGTGCCAGCAGCCCGGAGTGGGACACTGAAGCTTTCTTT.

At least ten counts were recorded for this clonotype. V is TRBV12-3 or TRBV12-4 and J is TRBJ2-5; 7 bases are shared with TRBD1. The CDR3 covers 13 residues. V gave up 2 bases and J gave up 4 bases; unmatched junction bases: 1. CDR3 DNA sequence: TGTGCCAGCAGTTTAACAGGGGTAGAGACCCAGTACTTC. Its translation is CASSLTGVETQYF.

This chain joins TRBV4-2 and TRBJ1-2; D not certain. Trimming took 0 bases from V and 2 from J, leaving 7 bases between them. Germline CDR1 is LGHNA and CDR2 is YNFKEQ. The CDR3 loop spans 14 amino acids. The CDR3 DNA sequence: TGTGCCAGCAGCCAAGACAGATCAAACTATGGCTACACCTTC. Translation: CASSQDRSNYGYTF.

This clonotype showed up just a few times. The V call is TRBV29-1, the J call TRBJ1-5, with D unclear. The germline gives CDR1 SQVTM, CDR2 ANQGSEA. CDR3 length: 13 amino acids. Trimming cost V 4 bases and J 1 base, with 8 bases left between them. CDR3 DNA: TGCAGCGTTGGCGGGGTAAGCAATCAGCCCCAGCATTTT. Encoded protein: CSVGGVSNQPQHF.

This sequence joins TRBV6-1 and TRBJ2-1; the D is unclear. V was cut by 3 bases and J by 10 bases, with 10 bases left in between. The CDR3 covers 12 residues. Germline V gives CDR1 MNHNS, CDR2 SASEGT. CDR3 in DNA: TGTGCCAGCAGTGACTTGGTGGGAGAGCAGTTCTTC. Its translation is CASSDLVGEQFF.

The CDR3 loop is CASSWGQHFGGTGELFF. For the CDR3, the DNA is TGCGCCAGCAGCTGGGGACAGCACTTCGGGGGCACCGGGGAGCTGTTTTTT. The gene calls are TRBV5-1 and TRBJ2-2; D might be TRBD1 (7 bases). The CDR3 runs to 17 residues. CDR1 is SGHRS, CDR2 YFSETQ, per germline. V lost 3 bases and J 4 bases, leaving 19 bases between the germline ends.

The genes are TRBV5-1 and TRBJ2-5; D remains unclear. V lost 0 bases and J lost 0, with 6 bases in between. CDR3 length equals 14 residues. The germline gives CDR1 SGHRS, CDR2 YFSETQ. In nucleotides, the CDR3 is TGCGCCAGCAGCTTGGAAGCATACCAAGAGACCCAGTACTTC. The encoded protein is CASSLEAYQETQYF.

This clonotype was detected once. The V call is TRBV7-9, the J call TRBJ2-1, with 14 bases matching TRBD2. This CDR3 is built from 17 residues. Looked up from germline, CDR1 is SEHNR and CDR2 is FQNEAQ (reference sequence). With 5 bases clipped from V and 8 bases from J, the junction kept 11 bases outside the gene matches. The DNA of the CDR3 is TGTGCCAGCAGCCGAGTAGGGGGACTAGCGGGAGTACATGAGCAGTTCTTC. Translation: CASSRVGGLAGVHEQFF.

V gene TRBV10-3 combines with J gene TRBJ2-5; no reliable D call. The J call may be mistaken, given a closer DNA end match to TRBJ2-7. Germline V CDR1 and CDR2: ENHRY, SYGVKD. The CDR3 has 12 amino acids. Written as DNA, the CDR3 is TGTGCCATCAGTGACCTCATCTACGAGCAGTACTTC. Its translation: CAISDLIYEQYF.

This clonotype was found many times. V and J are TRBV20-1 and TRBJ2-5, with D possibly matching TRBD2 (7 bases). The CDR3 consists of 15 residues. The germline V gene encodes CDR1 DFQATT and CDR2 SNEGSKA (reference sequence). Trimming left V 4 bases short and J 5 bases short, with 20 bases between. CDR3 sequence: CSATPPTGRGETQYF. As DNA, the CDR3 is TGCAGTGCTACACCCCCTACAGGGCGGGGGGAGACCCAGTACTTC.

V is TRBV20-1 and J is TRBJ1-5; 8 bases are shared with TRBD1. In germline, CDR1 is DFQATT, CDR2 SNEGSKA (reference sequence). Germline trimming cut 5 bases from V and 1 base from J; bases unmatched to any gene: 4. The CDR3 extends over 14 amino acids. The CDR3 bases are TGCAGTGCTGGACAGGGTAGGAGCAATCAGCCCCAGCATTTT. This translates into CSAGQGRSNQPQHF.

The CDR3 is CASGPHPLGSSYNEQFF. The CDR3 DNA sequence: TGTGCCAGCGGCCCCCACCCACTAGGTTCCTCCTACAATGAGCAGTTCTTC. This chain connects TRBV7-3 to TRBJ2-1; possible D gene TRBD2, 5 bases. Looked up from germline, CDR1 is SGHTA and CDR2 is FQGTGA. The V end was cut by 8 bases, the J end by 0 bases, with 20 bases between. CDR3 size: 17 residues.

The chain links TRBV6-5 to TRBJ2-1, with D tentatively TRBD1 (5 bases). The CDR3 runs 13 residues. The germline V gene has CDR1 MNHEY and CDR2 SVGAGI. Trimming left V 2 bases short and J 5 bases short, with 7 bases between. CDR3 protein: CASSYRQNNEQFF. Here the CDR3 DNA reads TGTGCCAGCAGTTACCGACAGAACAATGAGCAGTTCTTC.

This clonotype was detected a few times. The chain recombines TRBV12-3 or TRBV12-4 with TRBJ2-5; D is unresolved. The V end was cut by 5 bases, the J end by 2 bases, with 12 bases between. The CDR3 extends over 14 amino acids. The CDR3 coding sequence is TGTGCCAGCAGTCCTCCGCTCAGTCAAGAGACCCAGTACTTC. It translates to CASSPPLSQETQYF.

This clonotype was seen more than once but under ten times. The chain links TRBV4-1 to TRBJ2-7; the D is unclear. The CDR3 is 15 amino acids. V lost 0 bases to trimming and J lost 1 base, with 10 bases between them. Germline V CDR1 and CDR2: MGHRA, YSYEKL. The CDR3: CASSQDRTASYEQYF. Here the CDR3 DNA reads TGCGCCAGCAGCCAAGATCGGACCGCGTCCTACGAGCAGTACTTC.

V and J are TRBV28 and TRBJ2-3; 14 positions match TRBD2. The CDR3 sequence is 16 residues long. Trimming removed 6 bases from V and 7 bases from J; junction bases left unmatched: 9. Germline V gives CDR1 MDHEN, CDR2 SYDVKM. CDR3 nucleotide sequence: TGTGCCAGCAGCGTGACTAGCGGGGGGGCTATATATACGCAGTATTTT. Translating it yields CASSVTSGGAIYTQYF. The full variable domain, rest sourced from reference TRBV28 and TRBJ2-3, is DVKVTQSSRYLVKRTGEKVFLECVQDMDHENMFWYRQDPGLGLRLIYFSYDVKMKEKGDIPEGYSVSREKKERFSLILESASTNQTSMYLCASSVTSGGAIYTQYFGPGTRLTVL.